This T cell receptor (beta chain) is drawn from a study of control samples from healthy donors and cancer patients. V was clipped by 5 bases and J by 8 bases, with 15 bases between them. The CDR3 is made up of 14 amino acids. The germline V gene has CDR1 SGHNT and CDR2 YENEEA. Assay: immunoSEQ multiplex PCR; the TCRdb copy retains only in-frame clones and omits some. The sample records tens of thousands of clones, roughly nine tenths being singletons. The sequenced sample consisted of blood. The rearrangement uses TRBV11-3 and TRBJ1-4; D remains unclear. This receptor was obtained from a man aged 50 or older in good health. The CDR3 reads CASSRPGMGEKLFF. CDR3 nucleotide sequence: TGTGCCAGCAGCCGACCAGGAATGGGGGAAAAACTGTTTTTT.